This T cell receptor beta chain was retrieved from a study of T cells of healthy individuals. There are 18 residues in the CDR3. Germline V gene data show CDR1 as LGHNA and CDR2 as YSLEER. With 0 bases removed from V and 1 base from J, the gap between germline ends came to 13 bases. This clonotype was observed a few times. TCRdb passed the 5' RACE reads through MiXCR, listing each CDR3 protein once. The sample contains 90,000 to 100,000 distinct CDR3 sequences, 15% to 20% of which appear only once. This receptor was identified in a human donor in good health. The rearrangement joins TRBV4-3 to TRBJ2-6, with D perhaps being TRBD1 or TRBD2 (6 bases each). Here the CDR3 DNA reads TGCGCCAGCAGCCAAGATAGTGGGGGGCGTTCTGGGGCCAACGTCCTGACTTTC. Translated: CASSQDSGGRSGANVLTF.